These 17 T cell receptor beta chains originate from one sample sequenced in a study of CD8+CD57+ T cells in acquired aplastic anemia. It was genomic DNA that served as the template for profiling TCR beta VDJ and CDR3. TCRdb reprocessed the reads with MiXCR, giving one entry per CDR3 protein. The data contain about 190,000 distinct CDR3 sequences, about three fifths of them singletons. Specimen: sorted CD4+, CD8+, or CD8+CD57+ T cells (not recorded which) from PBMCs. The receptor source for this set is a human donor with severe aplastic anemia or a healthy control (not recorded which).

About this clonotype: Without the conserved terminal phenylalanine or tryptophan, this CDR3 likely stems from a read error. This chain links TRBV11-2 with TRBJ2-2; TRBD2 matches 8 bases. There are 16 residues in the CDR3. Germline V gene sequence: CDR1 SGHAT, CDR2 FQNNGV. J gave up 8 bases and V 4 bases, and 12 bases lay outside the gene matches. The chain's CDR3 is CASSSTPGLGLGELFS. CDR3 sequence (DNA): TGTGCCAGCAGCTCCACCCCGGGACTAGGATTAGGGGAGCTGTTTTCT.

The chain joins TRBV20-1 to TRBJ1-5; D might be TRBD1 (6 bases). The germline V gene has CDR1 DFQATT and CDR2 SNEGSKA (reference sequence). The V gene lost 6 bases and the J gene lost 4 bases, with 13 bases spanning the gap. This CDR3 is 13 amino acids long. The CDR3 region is CSAGGVGNQPQHF. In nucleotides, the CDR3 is TGCAGTGCCGGGGGCGTGGGAAATCAGCCCCAGCATTTT.

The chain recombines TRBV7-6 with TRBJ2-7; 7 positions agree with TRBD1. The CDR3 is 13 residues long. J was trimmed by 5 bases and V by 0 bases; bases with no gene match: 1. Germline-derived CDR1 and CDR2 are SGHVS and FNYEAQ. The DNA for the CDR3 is TGTGCCAGCAGCTTAGCCGGACAGGACGAGCAGTACTTC. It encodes CASSLAGQDEQYF. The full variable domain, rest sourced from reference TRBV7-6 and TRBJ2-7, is GAGVSQSPRYKVTKRGQDVALRCDPISGHVSLYWYRQALGQGPEFLTYFNYEAQQDKSGLPNDRFSAERPEGSISTLTIQRTEQRDSAMYRCASSLAGQDEQYFGPGTRLTVT.

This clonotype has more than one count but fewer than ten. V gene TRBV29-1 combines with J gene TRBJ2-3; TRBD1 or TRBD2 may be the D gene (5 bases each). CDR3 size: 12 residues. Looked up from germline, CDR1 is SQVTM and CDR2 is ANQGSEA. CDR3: CSVGDGTDTQYF. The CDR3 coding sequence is TGCAGTGTCGGGGACGGCACAGATACGCAGTATTTT.

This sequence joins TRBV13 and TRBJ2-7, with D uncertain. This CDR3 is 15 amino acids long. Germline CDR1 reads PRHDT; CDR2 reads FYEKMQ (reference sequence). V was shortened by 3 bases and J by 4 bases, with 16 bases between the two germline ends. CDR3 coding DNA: TGTGCCAGCAGCTTTGTAGTGGTGGGTCTTTACGAGCAGTACTTC. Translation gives CASSFVVVGLYEQYF.

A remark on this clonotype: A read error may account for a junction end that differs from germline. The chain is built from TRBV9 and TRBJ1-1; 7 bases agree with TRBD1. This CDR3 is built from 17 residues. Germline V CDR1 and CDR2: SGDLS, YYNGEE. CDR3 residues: CASSVDPPGQLNTEAFF. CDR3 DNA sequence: TGTGCCAGCAGCGTAGATCCACCGGGACAGTTGAACACTGAAGCCTTCTTT. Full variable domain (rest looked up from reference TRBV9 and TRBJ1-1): DSGVTQTPKHLITATGQRVTLRCSPRSGDLSVYWYQQSLDQGLQFLIQYYNGEERAKGNILERFSAQQFPDLHSELNLSSLELGDSALYFCASSVDPPGQLNTEAFFGQGTRLTVV.

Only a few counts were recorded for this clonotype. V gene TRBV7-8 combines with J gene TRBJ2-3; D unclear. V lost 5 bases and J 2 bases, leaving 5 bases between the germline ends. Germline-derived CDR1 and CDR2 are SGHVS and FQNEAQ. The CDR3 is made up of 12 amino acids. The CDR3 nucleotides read TGTGCCAGCAGCCCTGTCACAGATACGCAGTATTTT. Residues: CASSPVTDTQYF.

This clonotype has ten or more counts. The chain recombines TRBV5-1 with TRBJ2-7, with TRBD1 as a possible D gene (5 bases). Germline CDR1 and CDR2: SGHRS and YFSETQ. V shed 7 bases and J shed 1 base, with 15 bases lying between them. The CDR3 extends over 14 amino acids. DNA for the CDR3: TGCGCCAGCCATGACAGTAGCCTGTCCTACGAGCAGTACTTC. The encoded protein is CASHDSSLSYEQYF.

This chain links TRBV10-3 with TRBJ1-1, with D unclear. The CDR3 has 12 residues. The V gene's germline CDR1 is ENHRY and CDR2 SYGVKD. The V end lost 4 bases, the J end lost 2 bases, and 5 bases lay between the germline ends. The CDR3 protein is CAISGGNTEAFF. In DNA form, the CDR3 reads TGTGCCATCAGTGGGGGTAACACTGAAGCTTTCTTT.

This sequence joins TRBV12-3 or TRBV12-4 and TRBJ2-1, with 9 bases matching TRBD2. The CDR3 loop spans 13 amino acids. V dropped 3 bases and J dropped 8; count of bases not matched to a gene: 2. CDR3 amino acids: CASSLGLADEQFF. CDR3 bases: TGTGCCAGCAGTTTGGGACTAGCCGATGAGCAGTTCTTC.

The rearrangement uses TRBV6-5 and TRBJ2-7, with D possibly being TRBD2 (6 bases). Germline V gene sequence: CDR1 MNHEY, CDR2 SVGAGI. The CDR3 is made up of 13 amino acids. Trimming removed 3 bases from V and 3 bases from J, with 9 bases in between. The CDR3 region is CASSYMEGYEQYF. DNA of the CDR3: TGTGCCAGCAGTTATATGGAGGGCTACGAGCAGTACTTC.

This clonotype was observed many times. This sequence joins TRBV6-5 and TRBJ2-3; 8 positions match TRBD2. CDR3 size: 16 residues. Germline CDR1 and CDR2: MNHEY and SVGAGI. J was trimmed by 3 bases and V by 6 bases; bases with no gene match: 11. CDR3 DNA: TGTGCCAGCAGCAACGGGCGCGGGGGGCTTACAGATACGCAGTATTTT. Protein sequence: CASSNGRGGLTDTQYF.

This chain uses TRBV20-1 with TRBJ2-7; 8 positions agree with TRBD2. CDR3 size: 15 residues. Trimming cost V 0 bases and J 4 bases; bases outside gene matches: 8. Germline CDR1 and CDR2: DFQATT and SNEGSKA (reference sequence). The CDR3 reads CSARDPGGMGYEQYF. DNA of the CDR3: TGCAGTGCTAGAGACCCGGGGGGGATGGGGTACGAGCAGTACTTC.

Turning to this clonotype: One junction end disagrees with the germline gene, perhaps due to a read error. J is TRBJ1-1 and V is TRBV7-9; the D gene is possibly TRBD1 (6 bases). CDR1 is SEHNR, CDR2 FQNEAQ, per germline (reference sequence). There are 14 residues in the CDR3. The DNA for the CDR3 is TGCGCCAGCAGCAGGACAGCTCCGAACACTGAAGCTTTCTTT. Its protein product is CASSRTAPNTEAFF.

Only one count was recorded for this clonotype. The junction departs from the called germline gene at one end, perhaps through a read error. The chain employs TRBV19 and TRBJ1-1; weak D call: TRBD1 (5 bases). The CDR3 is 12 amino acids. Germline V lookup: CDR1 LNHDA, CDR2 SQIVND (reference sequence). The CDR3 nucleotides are TGTGCCAGTCGCCAGGGCGACACTGAAGCTCTCTTT. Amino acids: CASRQGDTEALF.

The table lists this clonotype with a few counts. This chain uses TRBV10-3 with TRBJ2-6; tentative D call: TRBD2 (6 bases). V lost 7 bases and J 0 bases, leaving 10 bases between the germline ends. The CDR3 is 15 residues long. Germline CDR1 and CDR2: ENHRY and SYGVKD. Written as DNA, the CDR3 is TGTGCCATCAAGTCGGGAGACTCTGGGGCCAACGTCCTGACTTTC. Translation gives CAIKSGDSGANVLTF.

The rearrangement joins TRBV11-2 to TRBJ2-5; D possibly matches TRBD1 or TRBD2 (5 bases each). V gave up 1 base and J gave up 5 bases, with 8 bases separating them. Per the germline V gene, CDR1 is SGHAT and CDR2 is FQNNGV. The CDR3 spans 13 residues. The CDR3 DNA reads TGTGCCAGCAGCTTAGTAGGGACGGAGACCCAGTACTTC. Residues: CASSLVGTETQYF.